This TCR beta chain was sequenced for a study of cytomegalovirus exposure and HLA in healthy donors (dated by TCRdb to about 2017). General notes on the study: An earlier analysis of some 600 of the donors reported 276 Gb of sequence data and 95 million to 140 million unique TCR beta sequences obtained from about 200 million T cells. Rather than using new phenotypic data, the later analysis identified candidate immune exposures from TCR beta sequences and from how often those sequences occurred across donors. Using immunosequencing, the study profiled T cell repertoires from fewer than 700 subjects and related those repertoires to cytomegalovirus serostatus. The study aimed to test whether cataloging public T cell receptors could reveal signatures of past pathogen exposure. In an earlier analysis of about 590 of the donors, high-throughput TCR beta sequencing was used to judge whether each TCR beta V gene segment behaved as functional or pseudogenic. In a later analysis, previously published TCR beta repertoires from hundreds of donors were re-analyzed and high-resolution HLA genotyping was added so that TCR occurrence patterns could be studied. Genome-wide SNP genotypes for about 65% of the roughly 670 donors were used in a later genetic analysis, which treated that subset as a discovery cohort. Every repertoire in the discovery cohort had been generated on one and the same sequencing platform. In addition to the first cohort of several hundred subjects, a separate validation cohort of under 150 different subjects was used. The genetic ancestry cluster associated with self-reported Caucasian donors included approximately 85% of the 300 to 400 genotyped donors. HLA typing included class I and class II loci at four-digit resolution. Several DR-DQ haplotypes were treated as single units for association and clustering because of strong linkage in the cohort. The number of typed donors differed by locus: roughly 629-640 for A, B, C, DRB1 and DQB1; approximately 520 for DQA1; some 590 for DPA1; and about 470 for DPB1. On average, approximately 250,000 unique TCR beta nucleotide sequences were sequenced per donor among 398 genotyped donors of the cohort, with approximately 18% of those sequences being non-productive. Donor age, sex, ethnicity and CMV serostatus were collected together with the repertoire data. Around 330 gigabases of sequencing data and around 90 million unique TCR sequences made up an early release that covered 500 to 650 HLA-typed donors. High-throughput TCR immunosequencing, statistical association of individual TCRs with disease status, and machine learning were combined to predict cytomegalovirus infection status.

Preparation of the library involved the immunoSEQ multiplex PCR assay. For the multiplex PCR, a mixture combining 60 forward primers for TCR Vbeta segments and 13 reverse primers for TCR Jbeta segments was used. The CDR3 region of rearranged TCR beta genes was amplified from genomic DNA with a multiplex PCR assay. The Illumina HiSeq System was used to sequence the amplified TCR beta libraries as 87-base-pair reads. Under the source paper's analysis protocol: In a later analysis, roughly 80 million unique TCR beta chains were counted across the 500 to 850 repertoires, and roughly 11 million of these chains were shared by at least two donors. Raw reads were error-corrected and collapsed into unique sequences with a nearest-neighbor algorithm that merged closely related sequences to remove PCR and sequencing errors. CDR3 sequences were aligned to IMGT reference sequences to assign V, D and J gene segments. Each retained sequence needed at least a six-nucleotide match to both a V gene segment and a J gene segment. Rearrangements were classified as productive when the CDR3 lacked stop codons and remained in frame with V and J, and all other rearrangements were classified as non-productive. Following IMGT convention, CDR3 was defined as the stretch from the second conserved V-encoded cysteine to the conserved J-encoded phenylalanine. In an earlier analysis of around 640 of the donors, sequences lacking an unambiguous match to a single V gene segment were excluded. An earlier analysis of 550 to 650 of the donors classified V segments as functional when productive rearrangements were above 56.7% and as segregating when the standard deviation between donors was above 5%. A statistical classification framework was built to diagnose cytomegalovirus status from the catalog of TCR beta chain sequences. V and J gene assignment, in a later analysis, came from comparing TCR nucleotide sequences with IMGT/GENE-DB human TR gene sequences. A later analysis assigned CDR3 sequences and most-parsimonious VDJ recombination scenarios with the TCRdist pipeline. In a later analysis, every TCR beta chain was defined by the combination of its CDR3 amino acid sequence and its V-gene family, and reads without a unique V-gene family were dropped. To address suspected cross-contamination and a sequencing artifact, a later analysis removed some 620 highly shared, low-generation-probability nucleotide sequences. A later analysis calculated a clonal expansion index for each public chain from normalized within-repertoire ranks of inferred template counts. A later analysis computed generation probabilities with a VDJ recombination model fitted to out-of-frame rearrangements, and checked the results against IGoR. A later analysis scored TCR-TCR, TCR-HLA and TCR-CMV co-occurrence with hypergeometric tests, applying a repertoire-size bias correction to TCR pairs. To estimate false discovery rates, a later analysis permuted the HLA or CMV assignments 20 times. In a later analysis, co-occurring TCRs were grouped using DBSCAN, with TCRdist sequence similarity added in when clustering inside HLA-allele-positive subsets. Repertoires with fewer than 30,000 or more than 120,000 public chains were left out of co-occurrence clustering, as were four to six repertoires with anomalous nucleotide sharing. TCRdb holds this immuneACCESS table with in-frame rearrangements only. Some clones are missing; in checked studies, unresolved V genes explain under half, and the rest has no known cause. Clone size and the V and J calls come from that table; the DNA yielded D and trimming. For this sample the table gives about 36,000 clones, of which approximately 74% were detected only once. The ten most abundant clones make up approximately 7% of the sample.

The cohort was made up of approximately 700 healthy bone marrow donors. At the time of sampling, all cohort members were nominally healthy, though unrecorded immune exposures were likely present. The donor was CMV seronegative and belonged to the group of over 300 seronegative cohort members. Each donor provided a peripheral blood sample, and peripheral blood mononuclear cells were used for TCR beta sequencing. The Qiagen DNeasy Blood Extraction Kit was used to extract genomic DNA from the blood cell samples. The CDR3 contains 13 residues, cysteine and phenylalanine counted. The retained sequence is limited to the CDR3, 39 bases, with the frame set at the first base. Per the germline V gene, WSHSY is the CDR1 and SAAADI is the CDR2. The research as a whole found: This cohort had only TCR beta chains sequenced, and the lack of alpha or paired-chain data limited which features could be detected. A later analysis found that HLA-associated TCR beta chains were more clonally expanded and had lower generation probabilities than equally common non-associated chains. The study listed 150 to 200 TCR beta chains as associated with cytomegalovirus. A further reported finding was that TCR beta sequences accurately predicted the HLA-A and HLA-B alleles for most subjects in the first cohort. A later genetic analysis reported fewer N-insertions in productive TCRs among donors in an Asian-associated ancestry cluster than the roughly 700-donor mean. Because HLA typing was unavailable for some donors at each locus, only the typed subset was used in association tests. In a later analysis, the rate of TCR association differed among HLA loci, with DRB1 alleles having the most associated TCRs and HLA-C alleles having the fewest. A cluster of highly shared sequence variants was judged likely to represent a technical artifact of the sequencing pipeline. Correlated functional status among segregating V segments might reflect linkage disequilibrium, but an unknown experimental factor could not be ruled out. The 87-base-pair reads could not distinguish some IMGT-functional V segments, including TRBV6-2 and TRBV6-3, so those segments were excluded. At a false discovery rate of 0.05, a later analysis linked under 20,000 TCR beta sequences to specific HLA alleles. Several of the top co-occurrence clusters appeared to be linked to parvovirus B19, influenza, CMV and Epstein-Barr virus, according to a later analysis. For the cohort, immune exposure information was limited to CMV serostatus. Presence/absence analyses assumed roughly uniform sequencing depth across donors, an assumption that may not hold. The earlier analysis of about 600 of the donors excluded approximately 15 rarely observed V segments, including chromosome 9 orphons, because counts were too low. While some public TCRs were present in many individuals, most TCR sequences turned up only very rarely across donors. In a later genetic analysis, a missense DCLRE1C variant was associated with V-gene and J-gene trimming of TCR beta chains, and the association was replicated in an independent cohort. An earlier analysis of around 500 of the donors showed that most TCR beta V segments appeared in productive rearrangements either about 87% or about 30% of the time, which broadly matched IMGT annotations. The authors suggested that the approach could potentially be generalized to other disease states and immunological phenotypes. Assigning TCR associations to individual alleles was difficult when HLA alleles, especially DR and DQ, strongly co-occurred. Three of the identified cytomegalovirus-associated TCR beta chains were confirmed in vitro to be specific for cytomegalovirus antigens. In both the original and validation cohorts, the classifier was reported to diagnose cytomegalovirus status with high specificity and sensitivity. In a later analysis, most CMV-associated TCR beta chains were found to appear HLA-restricted, with HLA associations seemingly driven largely by CMV exposure.

Details on this clone: Its antigen is currently not known. Relative to the germline gene, one junction end is altered; a read error may explain this.

The receptor comes from a man aged 25 to 40 in good health and CMV-seronegative. The sequence joins TRBV10-2 to TRBJ2-3; TRBD1 matches 8 bases in the middle. The sequencing input was PBMCs. The DNA sequence reads TGCGCCAGCTCCGGGACAGGACTCACTTCAGTTCTTTTT. It translates as CASSGTGLTSVLF.